The clone carrying this T cell receptor beta chain was counted at least ten times. Its antigen is as yet unknown. Patients were excluded because of uncontrolled infection, other autoimmune disease, pregnancy or lactation. This record comes from a study of T cells in Graves' hyperthyroidism and ophthalmopathy. Study-wide results and caveats: Ophthalmopathy was told apart from stable hyperthyroidism by a 13 V-J model. The majority of expanded thyroid clonotypes above 0.001 also appeared in blood.

The V and J ends lost 0 bases and 3 bases respectively, with 8 bases between them. CDR3 length: 14 amino acids. Looked up from germline, CDR1 is MGHRA and CDR2 is YSYEKL. Authors of the study amplified TCR beta CDR3 regions from RNA transcripts. The study used the HTBI primer set for a first-round RT-PCR of the TCR CDR3. TCRdb called the multiplex PCR reads again in MiXCR, with one record for every CDR3 protein. The sample shows about 570,000 distinct CDR3 sequences, about half of them seen only once. The sequenced sample consisted of peripheral blood or thyroid tissue (not recorded which). The TCR was taken from an adult woman with Graves' disease, either hyperthyroidism or ophthalmopathy (not recorded which). The rearrangement uses TRBV4-1 and TRBJ1-1; D not resolved. CDR3 sequence (DNA): TGCGCCAGCAGCCAAGACGTCGACTACACTGAAGCTTTCTTT. It specifies CASSQDVDYTEAFF.